The T cell receptor beta chain under discussion was sequenced for a study of T cells in tuberculosis. The V end was cut by 1 base, the J end by 7 bases, with 17 bases between. CDR3 length equals 16 residues. Per the germline V gene, CDR1 is SSHAT and CDR2 is FNYEAQ (reference sequence). Study-wide points: Shorter CDR3-alpha in active tuberculosis partly drove smaller distances. GMM-specific TCRs were nearer to active tuberculosis alpha repertoires, suggesting expansion.

The protocol was immunoSEQ multiplex PCR, while the TCRdb copy is restricted to in-frame clones and leaves out a portion. The table records approximately 30,000 clones, about 90% of them present only once. Each clinical donor contributed on average approximately 93,000 T cells from unsorted cryopreserved PBMC. As regards this clone: Its antigen is unknown.

The receptor was isolated from a donor aged 10-35 years with latent tuberculosis or without tuberculosis infection. Some clones in this sample may be carry-over from other donors' samples. The chain couples TRBV7-7 to TRBJ2-1, with D possibly being TRBD2 (6 bases). Sequences were obtained from PBMCs. The CDR3 DNA reads as TGTGCCAGCAGCTTAGGGGATAGCGGAGTTTTAAATGAGCAGTTCTTC. This sequence encodes CASSLGDSGVLNEQFF.